The clone carrying this T cell receptor (beta chain) was detected ten times or more. The antigen is undetermined. This record comes from a study of CD8 T cells in ankylosing spondylitis. Trimming cost V 6 bases and J 4 bases, with 20 bases left between them. Looked up from germline, CDR1 is SQVTM and CDR2 is ANQGSEA. The CDR3 sequence is 15 residues long. Quantitative 5'-RACE with molecular barcodes produced the TCR beta libraries. TCRdb processed the 5' RACE reads anew with MiXCR; each CDR3 protein has one entry. The top ten hold roughly 0.67% of the sample, which has approximately 250,000 distinct CDR3 sequences, 20% to 30% seen once. Study-level results: Disease-linked clones were reportedly significantly enriched in matched ankylosing spondylitis synovial fluid. Disease-linked clones were found to be CD8+ and relatively rare in peripheral blood. Ankylosing spondylitis blood appeared to carry a characteristic TCR beta motif of roughly eight highly homologous variants.

Sequenced material: blood, either unsorted or a sorted T cell fraction (not recorded which). This chain connects TRBV29-1 to TRBJ2-3; TRBD2 is a possible D gene (5 bases). The source is a male donor with ankylosing spondylitis or in good health (not recorded which). In nucleotides, the CDR3 is TGCAGCGTCCAAGGGTATGCCCGAGGGTCAGATACGCAGTATTTT. This translates into CSVQGYARGSDTQYF.